This T cell receptor beta chain appears in the sequencing data of a study of monozygotic twins with inflammatory bowel disease. TCRdb re-called the 5' RACE reads; every CDR3 protein appears as one record, without DNA. This sample's table reports around 230,000 distinct CDR3 sequences. The CDR3 extends over 16 amino acids. Looked up from germline, CDR1 is KGHSH and CDR2 is LQKENI. Blood samples, whole and unsorted for T cells, yielded the isolated total RNA. This clonotype originated in a human donor with ulcerative colitis or Crohn's disease, or a healthy co-twin of an affected twin (not recorded which). The sequenced material came from blood. The chain combines TRBV18 with TRBJ2-3; TCRdb calls TRBD2, which cannot be checked without DNA. CDR3 region: CASSPTSGGSTDTQYF. Full variable domain (outside the CDR3, taken from reference TRBV18 and TRBJ2-3): NAGVMQNPRHLVRRRGQEARLRCSPMKGHSHVYWYRQLPEEGLKFMVYLQKENIIDESGMPKERFSAEFPKEGPSILRIQQVVRGDSAAYFCASSPTSGGSTDTQYFGPGTRLTVL.